Presented here are 6 T cell receptor beta chains from one specimen sequenced in a study of T cell changes during pregnancy in multiple sclerosis (dated by TCRdb to between 2018 and 2021). To prepare the library, the immunoSEQ multiplex PCR assay was applied. In TCRdb, the immuneACCESS table is reduced to in-frame sequences with V and J assigned. These tables do not hold every clone; where another copy was compared, an unresolved V gene accounts for under half, and the others remain unexplained. The sample table records approximately 41,000 clones; 90% of these occur just once. The leading ten clones occupy 8% to 10% of the sample. The sample was CD8+ T cells from peripheral blood mononuclear cells, taken in the first trimester of pregnancy. The receptor source for this set is a female donor with multiple sclerosis, enrolled in a pregnancy study.

This rearrangement joins TRBV2 to TRBJ2-6; D gene uncertain. Trimming left V 2 bases short and J 0 bases short, with 8 bases between. The CDR3 has 16 amino acids. Germline V lookup: CDR1 SNHLY, CDR2 FYNNEI. The CDR3 is CASSENTASGANVLTF. CDR3 DNA: TGTGCCAGCAGTGAAAACACCGCCTCTGGGGCCAACGTCCTGACTTTC.

The chain carries TRBV5-1 and TRBJ1-1; TRBD1 aligns across 8 bases. Germline V gene lookup returns CDR1 SGHRS and CDR2 YFSETQ. The CDR3 totals 15 residues. Losses at the gene ends were 2 bases for V and 3 bases for J; bases not matched to a gene: 6. The DNA for the CDR3 is TGCGCCAGCAGCTTTATGGAGGGACAGGACACTGAAGCTTTCTTT. Translated: CASSFMEGQDTEAFF.

This chain uses TRBV9 with TRBJ1-5; TRBD1 is a possible D gene (6 bases). CDR3 length equals 16 residues. V lost 3 bases, J lost 2 bases, and 15 bases lay in between. Germline CDR1 and CDR2: SGDLS and YYNGEE. CDR3 in amino acids: CASSGGGGGGNQPQHF. The DNA for the CDR3 is TGTGCCAGCAGCGGGGGCGGGGGGGGCGGCAATCAGCCCCAGCATTTT. Drawing the rest from reference TRBV9 and TRBJ1-5, the complete variable domain is DSGVTQTPKHLITATGQRVTLRCSPRSGDLSVYWYQQSLDQGLQFLIQYYNGEERAKGNILERFSAQQFPDLHSELNLSSLELGDSALYFCASSGGGGGGNQPQHFGDGTRLSIL.

This chain joins TRBV19 and TRBJ1-1; D may be TRBD1 (5 bases). This CDR3 spans 13 amino acids. Germline V gene lookup returns CDR1 LNHDA and CDR2 SQIVND (reference sequence). The ends were cut back, 8 bases at V and 4 bases at J, with 14 bases in the middle. CDR3: CASDSGGRTEAFF. The CDR3 coding sequence is TGTGCCAGTGATTCGGGGGGACGCACTGAAGCTTTCTTT.

This clone was seen just once. The genes are TRBV4-3 and TRBJ2-2; D call uncertain. V shed 0 bases and J shed 4 bases, with 6 bases lying between them. The CDR3 contains 14 residues. Per the germline V gene, CDR1 is LGHNA and CDR2 is YSLEER. The CDR3 DNA is TGCGCCAGCAGCCAAGATAGTGGCACCGGGGAGCTGTTTTTT. It is translated as CASSQDSGTGELFF.

The rearrangement joins TRBV6-1 to TRBJ2-1; the match to TRBD1 covers 10 bases. V gave up 6 bases and J gave up 3 bases; unmatched junction bases: 5. CDR3 length equals 15 residues. Per the germline V gene, CDR1 is MNHNS and CDR2 is SASEGT. CDR3 nucleotide sequence: TGTGCCAGCAGGGACAGGGGGGAGGGCTACAATGAGCAGTTCTTC. As protein: CASRDRGEGYNEQFF.